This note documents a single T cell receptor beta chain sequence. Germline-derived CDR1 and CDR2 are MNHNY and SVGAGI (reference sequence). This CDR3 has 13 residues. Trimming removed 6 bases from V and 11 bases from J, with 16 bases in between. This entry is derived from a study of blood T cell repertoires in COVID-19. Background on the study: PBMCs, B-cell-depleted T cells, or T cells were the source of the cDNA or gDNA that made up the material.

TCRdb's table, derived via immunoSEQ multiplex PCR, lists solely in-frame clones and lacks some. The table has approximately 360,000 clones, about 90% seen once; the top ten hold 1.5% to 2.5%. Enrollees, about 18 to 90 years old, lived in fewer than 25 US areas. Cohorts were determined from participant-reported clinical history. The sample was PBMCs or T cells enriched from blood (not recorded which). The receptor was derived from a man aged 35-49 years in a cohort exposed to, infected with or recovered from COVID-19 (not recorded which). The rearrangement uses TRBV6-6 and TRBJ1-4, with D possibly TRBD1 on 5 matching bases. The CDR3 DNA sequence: TGTGCCAGCAGCCTTTCGGGGGGTGGGAAACTGTTTTTT. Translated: CASSLSGGGKLFF.